The entry below describes one T cell receptor beta chain. Antigen specificity is unknown. Sequenced by immunoSEQ multiplex PCR; TCRdb stores in-frame clones only, minus some. The sample holds tens of thousands of clones; 75% to 85% are singletons and the top ten take roughly 9%. The sample originates from a study of T cells in localized non-small cell lung cancer. Study-level findings and limits: Those with higher blood T cell density had longer overall survival. Exceeding tumor, uninvolved adjacent lung had the highest T cell clonality. Because researchers sequenced only one region of the tumor, heterogeneity is still possible.

Germline V gene data show CDR1 as LNHDA and CDR2 as SQIVND (reference sequence). V was clipped by 5 bases and J by 5 bases; unmatched bases: 9. This CDR3 is built from 15 residues. The rearrangement uses TRBV19 and TRBJ1-5, with 7 positions matching TRBD1. This TCR was recovered from a female donor older than 55 with stage I lung adenocarcinoma. The input for sequencing was peripheral blood, taken before any cancer treatment. DNA of the CDR3: TGTGCCAGTAGTGACACGACAGGGTGGGATCAGCCCCAGCATTTT. It is translated as CASSDTTGWDQPQHF.